The 27 T cell receptor beta chains presented below share a single source sample, sequenced in a study of OX40 agonist ivuxolimab in advanced cancers. The assay was immunoSEQ multiplex PCR, and TCRdb's table has in-frame clones only and misses some. The sample carries roughly 70,000 clones, 85% to 90% recorded once. The sample in question was CD4+ or CD8+ T cells sorted from blood, obtained in a trial of the OX40 agonist ivuxolimab. These receptors were obtained from an adult with an advanced solid tumor such as melanoma, head and neck, liver or kidney cancer.

In this sample, this clone turned up a few times. V usage is TRBV4-1 and J usage is TRBJ1-4; D is undetermined. The V end was cut by 0 bases, the J end by 6 bases, with 14 bases between. The germline CDR1 and CDR2 sequences are MGHRA and YSYEKL. The CDR3 loop spans 16 amino acids. Here the CDR3 reads CASSQENVFVYEKLFF. The CDR3 DNA reads as TGCGCCAGCAGCCAAGAGAACGTCTTCGTATATGAAAAACTGTTTTTT.

The genes are TRBV7-9 and TRBJ1-1; D unresolved. V lost 1 base and J 4 bases, leaving 10 bases between the germline ends. CDR1 is SEHNR and CDR2 is FQNEAQ in the germline V gene (reference sequence). This CDR3 spans 14 amino acids. The CDR3 spells CASSLDGSRTEAFF. The CDR3 DNA is TGTGCCAGCAGCTTAGATGGGTCTCGCACTGAAGCTTTCTTT.

The chain combines TRBV6-6 with TRBJ1-1; D perhaps matches TRBD1 (6 bases). Germline CDR1 is MNHNY and CDR2 is SVGAGI (reference sequence). V lost 6 bases, J lost 7 bases, and 12 bases lay in between. The CDR3 has 12 residues. The CDR3 is CASSLGQLEAFF. The DNA for the CDR3 is TGTGCCAGCAGCTTGGGACAACTTGAAGCTTTCTTT.

Written as DNA, the CDR3 is TGCGCCAGCAGGCCCGGGGGCGGAGATACGCAGTATTTT. Protein: CASRPGGGDTQYF. The chain has TRBV5-1 and TRBJ2-3; D possibly uses TRBD1 or TRBD2 (6 bases each). This CDR3 spans 13 amino acids. From germline, CDR1 is SGHRS and CDR2 YFSETQ. Trimming shortened V by 5 bases and J by 5 bases, and 12 bases separated the two germline ends.

The rearrangement uses TRBV7-2 and TRBJ2-1, with TRBD1 as a possible D gene (8 bases). This CDR3 has 13 residues. Germline V CDR1 and CDR2: SGHTA, FQGNSA. V lost 4 bases to trimming and J lost 6 bases, with 10 bases between them. CDR3 region: CASSYRGGNEQFF. The CDR3 nucleotides read TGTGCCAGCAGCTACAGGGGGGGCAATGAGCAGTTCTTC.

The chain recombines TRBV30 with TRBJ2-3; D unclear. Germline-derived CDR1 and CDR2 are GTSNPN and SVGIG (reference sequence). V shed 1 base and J shed 2 bases, with 7 bases lying between them. The CDR3 has 13 amino acids. CDR3 DNA: TGTGCCTGGAGTGGGCTAGACACAGATACGCAGTATTTT. Protein product: CAWSGLDTDTQYF.

This chain joins TRBV7-2 and TRBJ1-6; D possibly corresponds to TRBD1 (6 bases). The CDR3 covers 15 residues. The V and J ends lost 1 base and 10 bases respectively, with 14 bases between them. Germline V gene data show CDR1 as SGHTA and CDR2 as FQGNSA. CDR3 sequence (DNA): TGTGCCAGCAGCTTAGGGGGGCAGGGATGGTCACCCCTCCACTTT. Residues: CASSLGGQGWSPLHF.

The sample holds a few counts of this clone. The chain is built from TRBV4-2 and TRBJ1-1; D is uncertain. Germline CDR1 LGHNA, CDR2 YNFKEQ. Trimming pared 1 base from V and 1 base from J, leaving 7 bases between. The CDR3 sequence is 14 residues long. CDR3 region: CASSQVSGNTEAFF. The CDR3 DNA follows: TGTGCCAGCAGCCAAGTTTCAGGGAACACTGAAGCTTTCTTT.

V and J are TRBV19 and TRBJ2-2; no firm D call. CDR1 is LNHDA and CDR2 is SQIVND in the germline V gene (reference sequence). This CDR3 has 13 residues. The V gene lost 4 bases and the J gene lost 0 bases, with 3 bases spanning the gap. CDR3 bases: TGTGCCAGTAGTAGTACGAACACCGGGGAGCTGTTTTTT. Amino acid sequence: CASSSTNTGELFF.

The genes are TRBV5-1 and TRBJ2-3; D may be TRBD1 (5 bases). The CDR3 sequence is 15 residues long. V gave up 0 bases and J gave up 5 bases, with 13 bases separating them. Germline CDR1 reads SGHRS; CDR2 reads YFSETQ. CDR3 loop: CASSLVDNQVDTQYF. CDR3 DNA: TGCGCCAGCAGCTTGGTGGACAATCAGGTAGATACGCAGTATTTT.

V and J are TRBV7-9 and TRBJ1-5, with D hard to call. Germline CDR1 SEHNR, CDR2 FQNEAQ (reference sequence). There are 14 residues in the CDR3. V was clipped by 4 bases and J by 7 bases, with 14 bases between them. The CDR3 sequence is CASSSQWIGQPQHF. In DNA, the CDR3 is TGTGCCAGCAGCTCCCAATGGATCGGGCAGCCCCAGCATTTT.

The rearrangement uses TRBV7-9 and TRBJ2-5; no definite D call. CDR1 is SEHNR and CDR2 is FQNEAQ in the germline V gene (reference sequence). Between the trimmed V and J ends, which lost 5 bases and 0 bases, there was a span of 4 bases. This CDR3 comprises 12 residues. The CDR3 DNA reads as TGTGCCAGCAGCCGCGACCAAGAGACCCAGTACTTC. This encodes CASSRDQETQYF. Drawing the rest from reference TRBV7-9 and TRBJ2-5, the complete variable domain is DTGVSQNPRHKITKRGQNVTFRCDPISEHNRLYWYRQTLGQGPEFLTYFQNEAQLEKSRLLSDRFSAERPKGSFSTLEIQRTEQGDSAMYLCASSRDQETQYFGPGTRLLVL.

This chain uses TRBV9 with TRBJ1-5; TRBD1 might be the D (5 bases). Germline CDR1 is SGDLS and CDR2 is YYNGEE. This CDR3 has 15 amino acids. The V end lost 3 bases, the J end lost 4 bases, and 14 bases lay between the germline ends. The CDR3, as DNA: TGTGCCAGCAGCGCCGGACCGGGACGGAATCAGCCCCAGCATTTT. It translates to CASSAGPGRNQPQHF.

The chain is built from TRBV9 and TRBJ2-5; 9 nucleotides agree with TRBD2. There are 14 residues in the CDR3. V dropped 5 bases and J dropped 10; count of bases not matched to a gene: 12. CDR1 is SGDLS, CDR2 YYNGEE, per germline. This CDR3 is CASSPRLADSVQYF. CDR3 nucleotide sequence: TGTGCCAGCAGTCCAAGACTAGCGGATTCCGTCCAGTACTTC.

V gene TRBV7-2 combines with J gene TRBJ2-1, with TRBD1 matching over 8 bases. The CDR3 covers 16 residues. Germline loops: CDR1 SGHTA, CDR2 FQGNSA. V trimming: 5 bases; J trimming: 0 bases; junction bases outside the gene matches: 6. CDR3 region: CASSTGQGTSYNEQFF. CDR3 DNA: TGTGCCAGCAGCACAGGACAGGGAACCTCCTACAATGAGCAGTTCTTC.

This clone showed up just a few times. This chain uses TRBV5-4 with TRBJ2-7; D is ambiguous. Trimming stripped 4 bases from V and 5 bases from J, with 19 bases between. CDR1 SGHNT and CDR2 YYREEE come from the germline V gene (reference sequence). CDR3 length: 15 residues. CDR3 sequence (DNA): TGTGCCAGCAGCCTAATGCAGGTTGGGATGCACGAGCAGTACTTC. It is translated as CASSLMQVGMHEQYF.

The chain combines TRBV7-2 with TRBJ1-6; the D gene is possibly TRBD1 (5 bases). Germline V CDR1 and CDR2: SGHTA, FQGNSA. V lost 0 bases to trimming and J lost 7 bases, with 19 bases between them. There are 18 residues in the CDR3. CDR3 sequence (DNA): TGTGCCAGCAGCTTAGCGCCGGGGCTGGGCAGGGTGAATTCACCCCTCCACTTT. As protein: CASSLAPGLGRVNSPLHF.

The J gene is TRBJ2-5, the V gene TRBV5-4, with TRBD1 as a possible D gene (6 bases). V shed 4 bases and J shed 3 bases, with 13 bases lying between them. Germline lookup yields CDR1 SGHNT and CDR2 YYREEE (reference sequence). This CDR3 contains 14 residues. CDR3 in amino acids: CASSPGTSEETQYF. The DNA of the CDR3 is TGTGCCAGCAGCCCCGGGACAAGCGAAGAGACCCAGTACTTC.

This sequence joins TRBV5-1 and TRBJ2-2, with D possibly being TRBD1 (5 bases). The CDR3 has 16 residues. Germline lookup yields CDR1 SGHRS and CDR2 YFSETQ. The V end lost 4 bases, the J end lost 3 bases, and 16 bases lay between the germline ends. The CDR3 reads CASSPFRGSDTGELFF. DNA of the CDR3: TGCGCCAGCAGCCCCTTTAGGGGCTCGGACACCGGGGAGCTGTTTTTT.

As DNA, the CDR3 is TGTGCCAGCAACCTAGGGGGGGGAAAGTATCAGACCCAGTACTTC. Protein sequence: CASNLGGGKYQTQYF. The chain joins TRBV7-9 to TRBJ2-5; a possible D gene is TRBD2 (7 bases). This CDR3 has 15 amino acids. Trimming left V 7 bases short and J 6 bases short, with 21 bases between. CDR1 and CDR2 (germline): SEHNR, FQNEAQ (reference sequence).

As for this clone: Other DNA variants within this sample encode the same CDR3. The rearrangement joins TRBV29-1 to TRBJ2-6, with 12 nucleotides matching TRBD1. The ends lost 1 base at V and 2 bases at J; junction bases unmatched: 6. Germline CDR1 reads SQVTM; CDR2 reads ANQGSEA. This CDR3 has 18 residues. The CDR3 DNA reads as TGCAGCGTTGAAGTGATAGGGACAGGGGGCGCTGGGGCCAACGTCCTGACTTTC. It translates to CSVEVIGTGGAGANVLTF.

The chain carries TRBV5-1 and TRBJ2-2; tentative D call: TRBD2 (5 bases). Trimming pared 4 bases from V and 0 bases from J, leaving 10 bases between. Germline lookup yields CDR1 SGHRS and CDR2 YFSETQ. The CDR3 consists of 15 residues. CDR3 sequence: CASSPGYANTGELFF. The CDR3 DNA sequence: TGCGCCAGCAGCCCGGGGTACGCGAACACCGGGGAGCTGTTTTTT.

V is TRBV11-2 and J is TRBJ1-4; D may be TRBD1 (6 bases). CDR3 size: 14 residues. Germline assignment: CDR1 SGHAT and CDR2 FQNNGV. V was clipped by 1 base and J by 7 bases, with 10 bases between them. DNA of the CDR3: TGTGCCAGCAGCTTAGTAGGGGGAGGTGAAAAACTGTTTTTT. Translated, it gives CASSLVGGGEKLFF.

The chain has TRBV10-3 and TRBJ2-1; TRBD2 aligns across 9 bases. V dropped 10 bases and J dropped 0; count of bases not matched to a gene: 16. This CDR3 contains 18 residues. Germline CDR1 and CDR2: ENHRY and SYGVKD. The CDR3 region is CAKLAGPSSSSSYNEQFF. The CDR3 region has the DNA TGTGCCAAGCTAGCGGGGCCCTCCTCTTCGAGCTCCTACAATGAGCAGTTCTTC.

The chain combines TRBV11-2 with TRBJ2-7; TRBD2 is a possible D gene (7 bases). The V gene's germline CDR1 is SGHAT and CDR2 FQNNGV. This CDR3 comprises 15 residues. Trimming took off 3 bases at V and 2 bases at J, with 14 bases between the two ends. CDR3 amino acids: CASSLGGGETYEQYF. CDR3 sequence (DNA): TGTGCCAGCAGCTTGGGAGGGGGGGAAACCTACGAGCAGTACTTC.

The CDR3 DNA is TGTGCCAGCAGCGCGCAACAGGAAGGTTCGGGAACTGAAGCTTTCTTT. Protein product: CASSAQQEGSGTEAFF. The chain carries TRBV7-6 and TRBJ1-1; D may be TRBD1 (5 bases). Germline values: CDR1 SGHVS, CDR2 FNYEAQ. The V end lost 5 bases, the J end lost 5 bases, and 21 bases lay between the germline ends. This CDR3 spans 16 amino acids.

As DNA, the CDR3 is TGTGCCAGCAGCTTAGAGCGGGGCCCCTACGAGCAGTACTTC. This encodes CASSLERGPYEQYF. The V and J genes are TRBV7-2 and TRBJ2-5; 7 nucleotides match TRBD2. The tail of the sequence fits TRBJ2-7 better, so the J call may be wrong. The CDR3 extends over 14 amino acids. Germline V gives CDR1 SGHTA, CDR2 FQGNSA.